The entry below describes one T cell receptor beta chain. The target antigen is unknown. After autologous stem cell transplantation all patients relapsed, and prior brentuximab vedotin exposure differed between cohorts. The study recorded best responses of complete response, partial response or progressive disease. Trimming pared 8 bases from V and 1 base from J, leaving 8 bases between. CDR1 is ENHRY and CDR2 is SYGVKD in the germline V gene. The CDR3 consists of 12 residues. The data were taken from a study of PD-1 blockade in classical Hodgkin lymphoma. General observations from the study: Still unresolved is the cause of the repertoire differences, which may be disease activity or prior therapy. Relapsed/refractory patients reportedly had lower baseline diversity than newly diagnosed patients. While CD8+ TCR diversity did not rise significantly by C4D1, CD4+ TCR diversity did.

Clones were sequenced by immunoSEQ multiplex PCR, and TCRdb holds only the in-frame ones, with some missing. This sample has 95,000 or so clones, with 80% to 85% found just once. The chain uses TRBV10-3 and TRBJ2-5; the D gene is possibly TRBD1 (5 bases). Sample: peripheral blood mononuclear cells (PBMCs), taken at baseline. The receptor comes from a human donor with classical Hodgkin lymphoma. In DNA form, the CDR3 reads TGTGCCATCGGGCAGGGCCAAGAGACCCAGTACTTC. Translated: CAIGQGQETQYF.